The 4 T cell receptor beta chains below were found in one sample sequenced in a study of technical replicates of blood from several donors. Here immunoSEQ multiplex PCR was the method, and the copy in TCRdb shows in-frame clones only, minus some. The table has more than 95,000 clones, 95% seen once. The sample consisted of T cells isolated from PBMCs. These receptors all come from a human donor in good health.

The chain uses TRBV14 and TRBJ2-5; 7 nucleotides align to TRBD1. Unmatched junction bases numbered 3, after V lost 4 bases and J lost 7 bases. This CDR3 contains 12 residues. Germline loops: CDR1 SGHDN, CDR2 FVKESK. The CDR3 DNA sequence: TGTGCCAGCAGCCCGGGACAGAGGACCCAGTACTTC. As protein: CASSPGQRTQYF.

The chain joins TRBV4-1 to TRBJ2-1, with a possible D match to TRBD1 (6 bases). V dropped 3 bases and J dropped 9 bases, with 12 bases sitting between them. Germline CDR1 and CDR2: MGHRA and YSYEKL. This CDR3 has 13 residues. CDR3 in DNA: TGCGCCAGCAGCCACCAGGGGCTCGGTGAGCAGTTCTTC. It translates to CASSHQGLGEQFF.

The CDR3 DNA follows: TGCGCCAGCAGCGCTAGCGGGATCGGGCTCAATGAGCAGTTCTTC. Its translation: CASSASGIGLNEQFF. The chain carries TRBV10-1 and TRBJ2-1; 9 bases are shared with TRBD2. The CDR3 is made up of 15 amino acids. J lost 6 bases, V lost 6 bases, and 9 bases had no gene match. The germline CDR1 and CDR2 sequences are WNHNN and SYGVQD (reference sequence).

The V and J genes are TRBV27 and TRBJ2-1; 9 bases are a match to TRBD1. This CDR3 contains 15 residues. Germline trimming cut 3 bases from V and 12 bases from J; bases unmatched to any gene: 12. Germline V gene data show CDR1 as MNHEY and CDR2 as SMNVEV (reference sequence). CDR3 coding DNA: TGTGCCAGCAGTTTGGACAGGGGATCCCTAGTAAGGCAGTTCTTC. Translated: CASSLDRGSLVRQFF.